This TCR beta chain was observed in a study of CD8 T cells in Susac syndrome. Sequencing of TCR beta was undertaken in CD8+ and CD4+ T cells derived from blood. This clonotype was seen only once. Its matching antigen is unknown. Whole-study findings and limits: TCR sequencing and HLA analysis covered a relatively small number of individuals.

cDNA came from around 0.5 to 1 ug RNA primed by random hexamers. TCR beta CDR3 was amplified by immunoSEQ covering 54 Vbeta and 13 Jbeta. MiXCR, run by TCRdb on the immunoSEQ multiplex PCR reads, gives a single entry per CDR3 protein. The sample has 130,000 or so distinct CDR3 sequences; under 95% are singletons. Trimming left V 2 bases short and J 4 bases short, with 15 bases between. CDR1 is SGHDT, CDR2 YYEEEE, per germline. This CDR3 spans 15 amino acids. The sequencing input was CD8+ T cells from PBMCs. The chain combines TRBV5-6 with TRBJ2-5, with no clear D. This clonotype was obtained from a human donor with multiple sclerosis. This CDR3 reads CASSLGSSYAETQYF. The CDR3 region has the DNA TGTGCCAGCAGCTTAGGAAGCAGCTATGCAGAGACCCAGTACTTC.